The 10 T cell receptor beta chains below all came from one sample that was sequenced in a study of blood T cells in healthy people across ages. A second about 7 to 12 cycle PCR used barcoded and J-beta primers. TCRdb re-analysed the 5' RACE reads in MiXCR, keeping a single row per CDR3 protein. The profile shows over 1,200,000 distinct CDR3 sequences, approximately 63% of them singletons. The sequenced material came from blood. Every receptor here comes from a man between 18 and 35 years old in good health.

This sequence joins TRBV6-2 or TRBV6-3 and TRBJ2-7; no clear D. V was shortened by 2 bases and J by 3 bases, with 17 bases between the two germline ends. This CDR3 is 16 amino acids long. The germline V gene has CDR1 MNHEY and CDR2 SVGEGT. The CDR3 region has the DNA TGTGCCAGCAGTTACCCCGACGGATTCACCATCTACGAGCAGTACTTC. The encoded protein is CASSYPDGFTIYEQYF.

The CDR3 spells CSARDPSDSDEQFF. The CDR3 bases are TGCAGTGCTAGAGATCCCTCGGATTCCGATGAGCAGTTCTTC. This sequence joins TRBV20-1 and TRBJ2-1; no clear D gene. The germline V and J ends were trimmed by 0 bases and 8 bases, with 14 bases remaining between them. The CDR3 is 14 amino acids. CDR1 is DFQATT, CDR2 SNEGSKA, per germline (reference sequence).

V and J are TRBV5-1 and TRBJ2-1; D might be TRBD1 (5 bases). In germline, CDR1 is SGHRS, CDR2 YFSETQ. The CDR3 extends over 16 amino acids. The V and J ends lost 4 bases and 3 bases respectively, with 17 bases between them. The CDR3 region is CASSPRQQVGYNEQFF. The CDR3 DNA reads TGCGCCAGCAGCCCACGACAGCAAGTGGGCTACAATGAGCAGTTCTTC.

J is TRBJ2-3 and V is TRBV7-8; no clear D gene. The CDR3 has 14 amino acids. Germline V CDR1 and CDR2: SGHVS, FQNEAQ. V shed 0 bases and J shed 7 bases, with 11 bases lying between them. The DNA for the CDR3 is TGTGCCAGCAGCTTAGCTCCAGCGATAAATACGCAGTATTTT. It translates to CASSLAPAINTQYF.

This clonotype has more than one count but fewer than ten. The chain uses TRBV20-1 and TRBJ2-1; D might be TRBD1 or TRBD2, each matching 5 bases. V dropped 6 bases and J dropped 6 bases, with 18 bases sitting between them. The CDR3 totals 14 residues. CDR1 and CDR2 (germline): DFQATT, SNEGSKA (reference sequence). This chain's CDR3 is CSAAPGPLSNEQFF. The CDR3 bases are TGCAGTGCAGCCCCGGGACCTTTATCCAATGAGCAGTTCTTC.

A few counts support this clonotype. This chain links TRBV20-1 with TRBJ2-3; 7 bases are a match to TRBD2. CDR1 DFQATT and CDR2 SNEGSKA come from the germline V gene (reference sequence). J gave up 0 bases and V 6 bases, and 12 bases lay outside the gene matches. CDR3 length: 16 residues. The chain's CDR3 is CSAQGSSGTSTDTQYF. CDR3 nucleotide sequence: TGCAGTGCCCAAGGGTCTAGCGGAACTAGCACAGATACGCAGTATTTT.

J is TRBJ2-5 and V is TRBV27; TRBD2 aligns across 8 bases. The J segment lost 11 bases and the V segment lost 2 bases, leaving 10 bases of the junction unmatched. This CDR3 is built from 14 residues. Germline loops: CDR1 MNHEY, CDR2 SMNVEV (reference sequence). The CDR3 region is CASSLTGTRPQQYF. DNA for the CDR3: TGTGCCAGCAGTTTAACCGGGACTAGGCCCCAGCAGTACTTC.

This rearrangement joins TRBV7-6 to TRBJ2-1, with D unclear. Germline values: CDR1 SGHVS, CDR2 FNYEAQ. This CDR3 is built from 12 residues. V was pared by 1 base and J by 8 bases, with 6 bases between. CDR3 amino acids: CASSLDFDEQFF. The CDR3 bases are TGTGCCAGCAGCTTAGATTTCGATGAGCAGTTCTTC.

The CDR3 DNA reads as TGCAGCGTTGAAGATCCCATAGCGGGGGGGCAAGGGTACGAGCAGTACTTC. It specifies CSVEDPIAGGQGYEQYF. This rearrangement joins TRBV29-1 to TRBJ2-7, with 11 bases aligning to TRBD2. The CDR3 consists of 17 residues. Germline V CDR1 and CDR2: SQVTM, ANQGSEA. V trimming: 0 bases; J trimming: 4 bases; junction bases outside the gene matches: 11.

The chain has TRBV6-6 and TRBJ2-3; D unclear. V gave up 3 bases and J gave up 1 base, with 11 bases separating them. This CDR3 is built from 15 residues. Germline-derived CDR1 and CDR2 are MNHNY and SVGAGI (reference sequence). CDR3 sequence: CASSYWVQGTDTQYF. DNA of the CDR3: TGTGCCAGCAGTTATTGGGTTCAGGGCACAGATACGCAGTATTTT.